The rows below give T cell receptor beta chains drawn from one sample of a study of shared clonotypes between healthy human individuals. Profiled with immunoSEQ multiplex PCR; TCRdb holds only in-frame clones, not every one. The table lists over a million clones, 96% of them singletons. The sample was naive CD4+ T cells sorted from blood. All receptors come from a man aged 25 to 45 in good health. CDR3s include the opening cysteine and the closing phenylalanine or tryptophan. The order of the fields is V gene, J gene, CDR3 length, CDR3 protein.

>TRBV7-7|TRBJ2-3|12
CASSPGGDTQYF
>TRBV25-1|TRBJ1-4|10
CASRGRKLFF
>TRBV10-2|TRBJ2-2|14
CASNTAVPAGELFF
>TRBV27|TRBJ2-1|12
CASSSLDNEQFF
>TRBV29-1|TRBJ2-2|11
CSVFLQGELFF
>TRBV5-8|TRBJ2-2|15
CASRDYKKNTGELFF
>TRBV19|TRBJ2-1|16
CASSNSGRQSYNEQFF
>TRBV6-1|TRBJ1-5|13
CASSDRNNQPQHF
>TRBV19|TRBJ1-2|13
CASSFQGSDGYTF
>TRBV28|TRBJ2-7|14
CASRRGGSGYEQYF
>TRBV6-5|TRBJ2-5|14
CASSYGASGQTQYF
>TRBV18|TRBJ1-2|14
CASSPQTGTYGYTF
>TRBV9|TRBJ2-1|16
CASSVSAQRVSNEQFF
>TRBV29-1|TRBJ2-5|14
CSVVVRGAAETQYF
>TRBV10-2|TRBJ2-1|16
CASSEVAGPVYNEQFF
>TRBV27|TRBJ2-7|12
CASSLGGYEQYF
>TRBV15|TRBJ2-2|16
CATSRAPDSFTGELFF
>TRBV2|TRBJ2-5|14
CASSGTGLEVTQYF
>TRBV7-2|TRBJ2-7|15
CASSLRASSSYEQYF
>TRBV11-2|TRBJ2-7|19
CASSLRPGVLSGDGYEQYF
>TRBV5-1|TRBJ2-3|17
CASSQLPGLASTDTQYF